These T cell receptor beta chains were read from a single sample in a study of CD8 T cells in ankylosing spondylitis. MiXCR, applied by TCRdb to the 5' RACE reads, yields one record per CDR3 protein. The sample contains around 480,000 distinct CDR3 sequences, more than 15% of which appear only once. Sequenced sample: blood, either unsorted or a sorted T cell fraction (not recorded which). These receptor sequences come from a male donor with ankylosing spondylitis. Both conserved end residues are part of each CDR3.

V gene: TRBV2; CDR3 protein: CASSENYPSTDTQYF
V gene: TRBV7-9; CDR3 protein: CASSLAQWDTQYF
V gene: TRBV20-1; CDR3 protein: CSASLAGLISYEQYF
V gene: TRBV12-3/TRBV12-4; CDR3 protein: CASSLAQDSAGNTIYF
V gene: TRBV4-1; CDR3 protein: CASSQPPGLGAYNEQFF
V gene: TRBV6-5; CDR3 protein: CASSYSGGRSSYNEQFF
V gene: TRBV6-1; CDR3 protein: CASSVDFQETQYF
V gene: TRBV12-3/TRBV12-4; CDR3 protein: CASSLLAVAPGELFF
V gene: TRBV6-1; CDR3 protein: CASRWGTENYGYTF
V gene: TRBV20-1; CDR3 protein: CSAGTSAETQYF
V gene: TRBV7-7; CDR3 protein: CASSPFLSAGYNEQFF
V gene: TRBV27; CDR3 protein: CASSYGTSGTSDTQYF
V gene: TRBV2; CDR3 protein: CASRMDRGRAEAFF
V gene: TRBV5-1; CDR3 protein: CASSWGGSSYEQYF
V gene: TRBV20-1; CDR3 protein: CSAPYEGNEQYF
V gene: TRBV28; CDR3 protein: CASSLGLLVEQYF
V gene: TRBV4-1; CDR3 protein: CASSQEGVTSANKNIQYF
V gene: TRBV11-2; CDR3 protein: CASSSLAGEYNEQFF
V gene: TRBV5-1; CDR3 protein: CASSGQGAKYSTDTQYF
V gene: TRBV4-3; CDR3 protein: CASSQVGHSAEAFF
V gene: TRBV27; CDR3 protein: CASSLFSGVTDTQYF
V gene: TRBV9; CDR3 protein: CASSPRTAPNTGELFF
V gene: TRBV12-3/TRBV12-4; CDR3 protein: CASSLVDRRQPQHF
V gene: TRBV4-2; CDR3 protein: CASSQQGRGAGELFF
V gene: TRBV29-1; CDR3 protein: CSGAGLAGGITDTQYF
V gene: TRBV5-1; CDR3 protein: CASSKGQTNTGELFF
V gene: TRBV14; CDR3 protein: CASSRLTNTGELFF
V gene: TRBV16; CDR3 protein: CASSADRLNSPLHF
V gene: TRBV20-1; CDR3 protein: CSARTGFEFGYTF
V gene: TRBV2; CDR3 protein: CASRPQTSGRGNEQFF
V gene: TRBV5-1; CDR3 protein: CASSFSGHENTEAFF
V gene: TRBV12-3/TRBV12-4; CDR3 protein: CASSLTGTGRTDTQYF
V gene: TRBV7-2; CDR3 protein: CASSSPGHIYGYTF
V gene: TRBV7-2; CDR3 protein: CASSLGLQAGRHLF
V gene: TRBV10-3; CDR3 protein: CAISGGTPLSGNTIYF
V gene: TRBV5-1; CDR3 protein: CASSLVSGYDGYTF
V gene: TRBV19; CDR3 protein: CASSWGPRGANVLTF
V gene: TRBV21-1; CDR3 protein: CASSKIQPGYTF
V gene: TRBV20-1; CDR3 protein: CSASKPGQNVFNYGYTF
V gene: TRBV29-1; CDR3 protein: CSVLGRDRGVEQYF
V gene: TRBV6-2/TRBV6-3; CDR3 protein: CASSYSTGAYEQYF
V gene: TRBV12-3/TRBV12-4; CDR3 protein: CASSLFEATYEQYF
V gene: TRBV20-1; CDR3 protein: CSVSGGSYNEQFF
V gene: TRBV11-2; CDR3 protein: CASSLGTVANYGYTF
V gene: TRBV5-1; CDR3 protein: CASSLAGMTYNEQFF
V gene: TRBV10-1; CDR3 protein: CASSESTGFYNEQFF
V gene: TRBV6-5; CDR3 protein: CASSYSGGVGQPQHF
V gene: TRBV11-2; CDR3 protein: CASSYETGLNTGELFF
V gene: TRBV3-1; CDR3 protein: CASSQGSYTGELFF
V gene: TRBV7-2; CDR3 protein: CASSSGKTPYEQYF
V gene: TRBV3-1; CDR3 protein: CASSQGLPTGGYGYTF
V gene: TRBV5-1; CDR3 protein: CASSLNLYKNTEAFF
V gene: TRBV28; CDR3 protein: CASSVRSSYNSPLHF
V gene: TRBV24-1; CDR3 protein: CATSDSLYTEAFF
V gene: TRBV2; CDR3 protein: CASSETGTSGYEQYF